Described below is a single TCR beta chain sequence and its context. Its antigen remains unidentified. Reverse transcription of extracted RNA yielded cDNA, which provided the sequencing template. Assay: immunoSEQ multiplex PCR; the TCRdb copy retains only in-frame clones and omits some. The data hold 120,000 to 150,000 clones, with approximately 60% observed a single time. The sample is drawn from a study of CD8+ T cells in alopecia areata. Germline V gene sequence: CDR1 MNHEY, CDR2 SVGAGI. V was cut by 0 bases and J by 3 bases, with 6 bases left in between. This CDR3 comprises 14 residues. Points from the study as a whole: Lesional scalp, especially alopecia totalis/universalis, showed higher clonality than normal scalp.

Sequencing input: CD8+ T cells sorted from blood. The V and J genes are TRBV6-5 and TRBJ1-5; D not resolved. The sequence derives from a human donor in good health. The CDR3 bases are TGTGCCAGCAGTTACTCAGGGTTCAATCAGCCCCAGCATTTT. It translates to CASSYSGFNQPQHF.